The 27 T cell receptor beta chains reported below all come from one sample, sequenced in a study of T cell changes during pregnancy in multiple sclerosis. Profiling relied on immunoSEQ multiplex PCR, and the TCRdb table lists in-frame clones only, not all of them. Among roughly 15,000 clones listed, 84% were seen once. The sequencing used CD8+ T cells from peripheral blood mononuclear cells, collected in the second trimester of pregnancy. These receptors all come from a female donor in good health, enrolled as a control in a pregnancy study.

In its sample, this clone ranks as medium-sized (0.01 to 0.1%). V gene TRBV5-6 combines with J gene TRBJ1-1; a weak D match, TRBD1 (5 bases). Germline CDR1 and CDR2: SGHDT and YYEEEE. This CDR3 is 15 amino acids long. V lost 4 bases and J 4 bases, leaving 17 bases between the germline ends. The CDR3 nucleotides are TGTGCCAGCAGCCCGCCGGGACTTAGGAGCACTGAAGCTTTCTTT. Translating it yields CASSPPGLRSTEAFF.

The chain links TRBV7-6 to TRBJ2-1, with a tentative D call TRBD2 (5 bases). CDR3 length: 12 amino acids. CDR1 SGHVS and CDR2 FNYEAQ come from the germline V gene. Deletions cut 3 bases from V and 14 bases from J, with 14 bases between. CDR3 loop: CASSLKGSGKFF. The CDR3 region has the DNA TGTGCCAGCAGCTTGAAAGGGAGTGGAAAGTTCTTC.

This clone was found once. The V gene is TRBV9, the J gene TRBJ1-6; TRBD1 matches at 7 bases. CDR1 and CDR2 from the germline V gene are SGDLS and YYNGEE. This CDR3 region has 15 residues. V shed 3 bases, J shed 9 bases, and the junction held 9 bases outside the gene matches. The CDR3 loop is CASSGTGTETSPLHF. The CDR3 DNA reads TGTGCCAGCAGCGGAACCGGGACAGAAACTTCACCCCTCCACTTT.

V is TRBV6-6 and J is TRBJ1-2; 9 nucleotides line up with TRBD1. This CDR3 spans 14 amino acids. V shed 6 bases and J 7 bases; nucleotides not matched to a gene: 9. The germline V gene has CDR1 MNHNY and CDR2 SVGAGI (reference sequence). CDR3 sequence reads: CASRPGQGQGGYTF. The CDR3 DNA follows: TGTGCCAGCAGGCCGGGACAGGGACAAGGTGGCTACACCTTC.

CDR3 amino acids: CASSVARDSNTEAFF. DNA for the CDR3: TGTGCCAGCAGCGTAGCTCGGGATTCGAACACTGAAGCTTTCTTT. The V call is TRBV9, the J call TRBJ1-1; D is undetermined. Looked up from germline, CDR1 is SGDLS and CDR2 is YYNGEE. V was shortened by 0 bases and J by 1 base, with 10 bases between the two germline ends. The CDR3 covers 15 residues. The full variable domain, its missing parts supplied by reference TRBV9 and TRBJ1-1, is DSGVTQTPKHLITATGQRVTLRCSPRSGDLSVYWYQQSLDQGLQFLIQYYNGEERAKGNILERFSAQQFPDLHSELNLSSLELGDSALYFCASSVARDSNTEAFFGQGTRLTVV.

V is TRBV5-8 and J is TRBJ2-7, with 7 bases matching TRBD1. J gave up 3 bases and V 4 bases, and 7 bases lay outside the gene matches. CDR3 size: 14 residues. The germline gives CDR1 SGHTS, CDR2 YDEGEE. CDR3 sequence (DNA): TGTGCCAGCAGCACAGTGACAGGGTACTACGAGCAGTACTTC. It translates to CASSTVTGYYEQYF.

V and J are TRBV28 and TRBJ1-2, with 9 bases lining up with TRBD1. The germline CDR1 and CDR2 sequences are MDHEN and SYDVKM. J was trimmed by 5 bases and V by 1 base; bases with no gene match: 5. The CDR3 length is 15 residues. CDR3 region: CASSLSGTGLYGYTF. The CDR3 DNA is TGTGCCAGCAGTTTATCCGGGACAGGGTTATATGGCTACACCTTC.

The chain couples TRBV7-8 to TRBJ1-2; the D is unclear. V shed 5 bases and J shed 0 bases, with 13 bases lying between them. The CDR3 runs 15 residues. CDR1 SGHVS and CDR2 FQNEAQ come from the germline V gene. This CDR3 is CASSVTGNSNYGYTF. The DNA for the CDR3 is TGTGCCAGCAGCGTTACCGGGAATTCTAACTATGGCTACACCTTC.

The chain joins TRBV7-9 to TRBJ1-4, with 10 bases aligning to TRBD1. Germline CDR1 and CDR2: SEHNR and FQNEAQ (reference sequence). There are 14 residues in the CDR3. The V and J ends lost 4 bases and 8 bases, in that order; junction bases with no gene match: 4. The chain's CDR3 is CASSSGTGVEKLFF. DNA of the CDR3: TGTGCCAGCAGCTCCGGGACAGGGGTAGAAAAACTGTTTTTT. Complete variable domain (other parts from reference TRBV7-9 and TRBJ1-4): DTGVSQNPRHKITKRGQNVTFRCDPISEHNRLYWYRQTLGQGPEFLTYFQNEAQLEKSRLLSDRFSAERPKGSFSTLEIQRTEQGDSAMYLCASSSGTGVEKLFFGSGTQLSVL.

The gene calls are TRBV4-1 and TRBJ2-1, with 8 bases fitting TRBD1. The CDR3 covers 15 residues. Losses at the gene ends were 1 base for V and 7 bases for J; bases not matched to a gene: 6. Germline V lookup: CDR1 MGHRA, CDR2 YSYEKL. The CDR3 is CASSQASTGVNEQFF. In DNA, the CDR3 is TGCGCCAGCAGCCAAGCCTCGACAGGGGTGAATGAGCAGTTCTTC.

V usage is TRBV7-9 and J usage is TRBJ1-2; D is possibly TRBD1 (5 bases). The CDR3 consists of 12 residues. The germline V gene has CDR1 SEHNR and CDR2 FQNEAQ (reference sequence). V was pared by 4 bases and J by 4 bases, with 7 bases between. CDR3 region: CASSSDSYGYTF. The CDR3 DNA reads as TGTGCCAGCAGCTCTGACAGCTATGGCTACACCTTC.

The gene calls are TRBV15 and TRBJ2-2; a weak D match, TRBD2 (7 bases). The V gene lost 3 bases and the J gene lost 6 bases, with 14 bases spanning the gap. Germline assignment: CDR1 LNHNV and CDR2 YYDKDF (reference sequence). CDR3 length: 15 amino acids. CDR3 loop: CATSRERGGSGELFF. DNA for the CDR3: TGTGCCACCAGCAGGGAGAGGGGGGGGTCCGGGGAGCTGTTTTTT.

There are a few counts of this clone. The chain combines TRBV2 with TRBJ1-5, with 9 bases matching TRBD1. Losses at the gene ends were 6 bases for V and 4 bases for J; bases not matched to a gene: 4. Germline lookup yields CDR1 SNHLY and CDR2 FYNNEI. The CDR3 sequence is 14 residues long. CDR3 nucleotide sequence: TGTGCCAGCAGGTGGACAGGGGCAAATCAGCCCCAGCATTTT. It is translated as CASRWTGANQPQHF.

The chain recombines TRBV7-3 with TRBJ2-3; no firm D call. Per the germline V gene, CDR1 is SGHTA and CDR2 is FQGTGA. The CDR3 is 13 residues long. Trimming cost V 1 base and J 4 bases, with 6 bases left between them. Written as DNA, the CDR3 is TGTGCCAGCAGCTTAATGGGCCCAGATACGCAGTATTTT. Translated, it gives CASSLMGPDTQYF.

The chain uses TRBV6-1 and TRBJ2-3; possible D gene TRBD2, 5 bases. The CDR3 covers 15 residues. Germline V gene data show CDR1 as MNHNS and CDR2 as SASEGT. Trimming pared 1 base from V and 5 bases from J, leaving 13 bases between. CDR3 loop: CASSEEGSQQDTQYF. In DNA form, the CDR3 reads TGTGCCAGCAGTGAAGAAGGGAGTCAGCAAGATACGCAGTATTTT.

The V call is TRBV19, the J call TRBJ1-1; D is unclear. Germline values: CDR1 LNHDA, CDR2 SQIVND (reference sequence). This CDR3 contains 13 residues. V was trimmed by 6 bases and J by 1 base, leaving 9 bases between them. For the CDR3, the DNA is TGTGCCAGTAGACAGCTACAGAACACTGAAGCTTTCTTT. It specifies CASRQLQNTEAFF.

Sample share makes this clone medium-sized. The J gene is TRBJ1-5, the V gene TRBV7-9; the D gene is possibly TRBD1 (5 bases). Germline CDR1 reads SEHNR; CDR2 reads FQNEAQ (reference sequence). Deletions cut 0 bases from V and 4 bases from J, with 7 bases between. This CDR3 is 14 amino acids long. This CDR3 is CASSLAGTNQPQHF. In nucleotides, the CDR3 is TGTGCCAGCAGCTTAGCCGGGACTAATCAGCCCCAGCATTTT.

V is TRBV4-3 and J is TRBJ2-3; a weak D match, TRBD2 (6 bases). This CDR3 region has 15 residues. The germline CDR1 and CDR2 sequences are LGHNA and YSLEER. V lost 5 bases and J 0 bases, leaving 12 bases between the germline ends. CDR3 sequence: CASSYGGSSTDTQYF. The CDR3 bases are TGCGCCAGCAGCTACGGAGGGTCTAGCACAGATACGCAGTATTTT.

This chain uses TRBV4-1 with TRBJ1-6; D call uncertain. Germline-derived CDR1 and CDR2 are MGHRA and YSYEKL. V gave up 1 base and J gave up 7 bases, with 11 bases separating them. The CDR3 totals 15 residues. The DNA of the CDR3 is TGCGCCAGCAGCCAAGCGGGGATAGGGAATTCACCCCTCCACTTT. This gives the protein CASSQAGIGNSPLHF.

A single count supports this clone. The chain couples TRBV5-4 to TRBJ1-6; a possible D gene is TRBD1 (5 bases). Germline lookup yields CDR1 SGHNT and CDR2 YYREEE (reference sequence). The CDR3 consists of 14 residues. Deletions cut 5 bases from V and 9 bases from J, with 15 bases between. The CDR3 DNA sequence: TGTGCCAGCAGTTATTCAGGGATCGGTTCACCCCTCCACTTT. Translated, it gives CASSYSGIGSPLHF.

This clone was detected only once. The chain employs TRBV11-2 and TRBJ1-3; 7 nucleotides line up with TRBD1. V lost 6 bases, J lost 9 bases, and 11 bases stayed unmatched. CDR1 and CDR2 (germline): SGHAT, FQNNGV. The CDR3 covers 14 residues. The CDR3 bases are TGTGCCAGCAGTTGGACAGGCGTCGGAGCCACCATATATTTT. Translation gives CASSWTGVGATIYF.

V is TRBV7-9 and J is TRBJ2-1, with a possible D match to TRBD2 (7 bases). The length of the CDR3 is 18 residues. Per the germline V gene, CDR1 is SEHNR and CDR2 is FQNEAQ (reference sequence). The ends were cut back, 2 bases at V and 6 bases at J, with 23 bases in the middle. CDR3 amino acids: CASSLRGGAGVFINEQFF. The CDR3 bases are TGTGCCAGCAGCTTAAGAGGGGGGGCAGGGGTCTTCATCAATGAGCAGTTCTTC.

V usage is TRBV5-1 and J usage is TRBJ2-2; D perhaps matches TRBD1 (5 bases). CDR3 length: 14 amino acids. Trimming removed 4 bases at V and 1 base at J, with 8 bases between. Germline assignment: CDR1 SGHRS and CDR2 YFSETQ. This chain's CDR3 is CASSPTGNTGELFF. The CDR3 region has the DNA TGCGCCAGCAGCCCCACAGGGAACACCGGGGAGCTGTTTTTT.

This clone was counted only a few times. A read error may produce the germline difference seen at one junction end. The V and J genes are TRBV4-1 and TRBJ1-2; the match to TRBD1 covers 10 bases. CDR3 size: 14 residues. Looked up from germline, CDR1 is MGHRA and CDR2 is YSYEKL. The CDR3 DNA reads TGTGCCAGCAGCCCGACAGGGGGCCGGGATGGCTACACCTTC. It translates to CASSPTGGRDGYTF.

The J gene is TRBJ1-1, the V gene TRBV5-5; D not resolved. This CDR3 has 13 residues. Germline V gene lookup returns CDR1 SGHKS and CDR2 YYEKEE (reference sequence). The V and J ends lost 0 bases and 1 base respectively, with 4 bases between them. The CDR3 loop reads CASSLVRNTEAFF. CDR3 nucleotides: TGTGCCAGCAGCTTGGTTAGGAACACTGAAGCTTTCTTT.

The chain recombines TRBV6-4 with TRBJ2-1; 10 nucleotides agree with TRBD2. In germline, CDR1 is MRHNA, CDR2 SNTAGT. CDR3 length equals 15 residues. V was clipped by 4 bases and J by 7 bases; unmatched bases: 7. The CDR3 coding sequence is TGTGCCAGCAGTGCTACAGCGGGGGGGAGGAATGAGCAGTTCTTC. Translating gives CASSATAGGRNEQFF.

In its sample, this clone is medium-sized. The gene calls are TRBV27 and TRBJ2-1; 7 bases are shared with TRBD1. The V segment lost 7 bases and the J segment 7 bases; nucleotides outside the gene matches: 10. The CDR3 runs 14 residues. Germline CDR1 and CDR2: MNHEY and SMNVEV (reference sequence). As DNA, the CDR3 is TGTGCCAGCACCCACAGGGGCGTGGGAAATGAGCAGTTCTTC. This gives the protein CASTHRGVGNEQFF.